This T cell receptor (beta chain) was identified in a study of CD8+ T cells in alopecia areata. Study-wide findings and caveats: When scalp samples are sequenced, resident alphabeta T cells of normal skin are also captured. Lesional scalp displayed greater clonality than normal scalp, most notably in alopecia totalis/universalis. Clarity of TCR sharing across patients fell short of that in mice, possibly HLA-related.

The CDR3 runs to 17 residues. Trimming cost V 1 base and J 0 bases; bases outside gene matches: 5. The germline V gene has CDR1 SGHAT and CDR2 FQNNGV. The authors sorted CD4+ and CD8+ T cells from PBMCs. Details on this clone: As yet, its antigen is unknown.

As the sequencing template, cDNA was produced by extracting RNA and reverse transcribing it. Sequencing was performed with immunoSEQ multiplex PCR; in TCRdb, only in-frame clones are kept and a portion is missing. The repertoire consists of 200,000 to 250,000 clones, with approximately 53% occurring once and the leading ten covering 4% to 6%. The sequence was collected from a human donor in good health. The genes are TRBV11-2 and TRBJ2-7; 11 positions agree with TRBD1. Input material: CD8+ T cells sorted from blood. The CDR3 bases are TGTGCCAGCAGCTTAGGGACAGGGGGCGCTTTCTCCTACGAGCAGTACTTC. Its translation is CASSLGTGGAFSYEQYF.